Here is one T cell receptor (beta chain) with its context. Its antigen is not known. The sample comes from a study of T cells expressing NK-cell markers. Study details: The authors derived TCR beta repertoires from sorted CD3+CD56+NKG2C+, CD3+CD56+NKG2C- and CD3+CD56-NKG2C+ T cells. Seven donors tested HCMV-seropositive and one tested seronegative among the eight sequenced. Study-level points and caveats: Clarity on HCMV specificity was lacking for the expanded NKG2C+ T cell clones. Top CD8+ clonotypes included the dominant CD3+CD56+NKG2C+ clonotypes in 6 or 7 donors.

This CDR3 spans 12 amino acids. CDR1 and CDR2 (germline): MNHEY, SVGAGI. TCRdb derives one entry per CDR3 protein from the 5' RACE reads, leaving out DNA. Reported are about 440,000 distinct CDR3 sequences; the ten largest clones contain roughly 7.2%. The chain is built from TRBV6-5 and TRBJ2-7. Sequencing input: blood T cells: a sorted CD56 or NKG2C T cell subset, CD4+ or CD8+ T cells, or bulk PBMC T cells (not recorded which). This TCR derives from a woman between 18 and 70 years old in good health. The CDR3: CASSAGTSLQYF.